This TCR beta chain was profiled in a study of cytomegalovirus exposure and HLA in healthy donors. About this clone: The antigen remains unidentified.

Both 60 Vbeta primers and 13 Jbeta primers went into the PCR. Assay: immunoSEQ multiplex PCR; the TCRdb copy retains only in-frame clones and omits some. Here the sample spans around 67,000 clones, 74% being singletons. Study-level findings and limits: In all likelihood, a cluster of highly shared sequence variants was a sequencing artifact. Reportedly, a later analysis found an Asian-associated ancestry cluster had fewer N-insertions than the roughly 670-donor mean.

Input material: PBMCs. The TCR originated in a woman in her 30s in good health and CMV-seropositive.

CDR3 amino acids: CASSLALASNFYEQYF. The CDR3 coding sequence is TGTGCCAGCAGCTTAGCGCTAGCTAGTAACTTCTACGAGCAGTACTTC. J is TRBJ2-7 and V is TRBV7-9, with D tentatively TRBD2 (5 bases). The germline gives CDR1 SEHNR, CDR2 FQNEAQ (reference sequence). The CDR3 extends over 16 amino acids. The germline V and J ends were trimmed by 0 bases and 3 bases, with 15 bases remaining between them.